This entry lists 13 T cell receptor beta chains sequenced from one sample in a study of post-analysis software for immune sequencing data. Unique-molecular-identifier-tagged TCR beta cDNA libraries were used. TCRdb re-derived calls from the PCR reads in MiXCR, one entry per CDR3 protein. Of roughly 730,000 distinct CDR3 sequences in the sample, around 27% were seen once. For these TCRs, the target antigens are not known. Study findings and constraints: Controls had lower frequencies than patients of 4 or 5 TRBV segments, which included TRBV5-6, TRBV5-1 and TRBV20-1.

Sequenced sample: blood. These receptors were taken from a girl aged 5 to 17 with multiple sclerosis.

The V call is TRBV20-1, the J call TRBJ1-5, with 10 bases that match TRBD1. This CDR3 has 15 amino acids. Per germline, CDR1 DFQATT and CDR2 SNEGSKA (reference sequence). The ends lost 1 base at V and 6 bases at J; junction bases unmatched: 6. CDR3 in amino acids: CSARVPGTGVQPQHF. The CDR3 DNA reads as TGCAGTGCTAGAGTCCCTGGGACAGGGGTTCAGCCCCAGCATTTT.

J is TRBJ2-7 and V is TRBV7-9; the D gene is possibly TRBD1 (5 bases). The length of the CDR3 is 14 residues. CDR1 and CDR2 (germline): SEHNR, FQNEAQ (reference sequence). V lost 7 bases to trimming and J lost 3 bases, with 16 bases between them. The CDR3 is CASTPRGIGYEQYF. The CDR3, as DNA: TGTGCCAGCACCCCAAGGGGTATAGGCTACGAGCAGTACTTC.

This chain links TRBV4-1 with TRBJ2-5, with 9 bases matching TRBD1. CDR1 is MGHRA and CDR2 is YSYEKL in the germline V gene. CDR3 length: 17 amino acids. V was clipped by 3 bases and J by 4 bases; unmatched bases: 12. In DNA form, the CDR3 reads TGCGCCAGCAGCCAGACCGCCGGGACAGGGACAGGAGAGACCCAGTACTTC. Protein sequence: CASSQTAGTGTGETQYF.

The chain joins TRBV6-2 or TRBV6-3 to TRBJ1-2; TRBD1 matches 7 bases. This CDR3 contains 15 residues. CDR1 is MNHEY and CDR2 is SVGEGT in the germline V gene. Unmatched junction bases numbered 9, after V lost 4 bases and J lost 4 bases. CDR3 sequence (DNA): TGTGCCAGCAGTTCCGACAGGGCCGGAACCTATGGCTACACCTTC. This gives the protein CASSSDRAGTYGYTF.

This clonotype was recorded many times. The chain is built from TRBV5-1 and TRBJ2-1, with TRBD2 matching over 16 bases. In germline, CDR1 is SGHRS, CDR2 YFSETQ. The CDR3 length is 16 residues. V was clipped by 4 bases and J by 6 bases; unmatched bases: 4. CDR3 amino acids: CASSAGLAGGANEQFF. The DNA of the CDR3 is TGCGCCAGCAGCGCGGGACTAGCGGGGGGGGCCAATGAGCAGTTCTTC.

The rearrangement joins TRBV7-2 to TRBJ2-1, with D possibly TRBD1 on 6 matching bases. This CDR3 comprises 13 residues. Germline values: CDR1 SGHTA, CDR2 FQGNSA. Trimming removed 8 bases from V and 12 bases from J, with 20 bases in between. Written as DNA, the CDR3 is TGTGCCAGCTACGACGAGGGGACAAGATGGCAGTTCTTC. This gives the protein CASYDEGTRWQFF.

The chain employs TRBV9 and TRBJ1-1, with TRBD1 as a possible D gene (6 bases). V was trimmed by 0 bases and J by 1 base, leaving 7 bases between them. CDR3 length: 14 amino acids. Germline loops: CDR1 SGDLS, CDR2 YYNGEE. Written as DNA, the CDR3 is TGTGCCAGCAGCGTAGGGACAGCGAACACTGAAGCTTTCTTT. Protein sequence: CASSVGTANTEAFF.

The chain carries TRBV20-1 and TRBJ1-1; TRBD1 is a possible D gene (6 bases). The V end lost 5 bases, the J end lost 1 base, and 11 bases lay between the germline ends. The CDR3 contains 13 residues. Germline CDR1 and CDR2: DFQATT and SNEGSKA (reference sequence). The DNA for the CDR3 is TGCAGTGCTGAGAGGACAGAGAACACTGAAGCTTTCTTT. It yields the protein CSAERTENTEAFF.

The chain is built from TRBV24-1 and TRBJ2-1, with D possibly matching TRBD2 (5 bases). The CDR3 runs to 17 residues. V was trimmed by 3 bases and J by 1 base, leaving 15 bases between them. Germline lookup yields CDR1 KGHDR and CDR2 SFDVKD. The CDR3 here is CATSDPGFGGSYNEQFF. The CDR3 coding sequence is TGTGCCACCAGTGATCCGGGGTTCGGAGGTTCCTACAATGAGCAGTTCTTC.

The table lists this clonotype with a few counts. The CDR3 loop reads CASSSSGKDTQYF. The CDR3 bases are TGCGCCAGCAGTAGTTCCGGGAAGGATACGCAGTATTTT. The chain couples TRBV10-1 to TRBJ2-3, with D tentatively TRBD2 (5 bases). Germline V gene lookup returns CDR1 WNHNN and CDR2 SYGVQD (reference sequence). Trimming shortened V by 5 bases and J by 6 bases, and 12 bases separated the two germline ends. The CDR3 consists of 13 residues.

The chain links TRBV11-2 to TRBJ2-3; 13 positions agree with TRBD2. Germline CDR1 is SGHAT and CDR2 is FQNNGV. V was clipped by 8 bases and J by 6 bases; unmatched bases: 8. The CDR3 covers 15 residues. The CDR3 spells CASGPGLAGVDTQYF. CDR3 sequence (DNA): TGTGCCAGCGGCCCCGGACTAGCGGGGGTGGATACGCAGTATTTT.

The CDR3 reads CSADRRQETQYF. The CDR3 nucleotides read TGCAGTGCCGACCGGCGCCAAGAGACCCAGTACTTC. The rearrangement uses TRBV20-1 and TRBJ2-5; D is unclear. Germline V lookup: CDR1 DFQATT, CDR2 SNEGSKA (reference sequence). Trimming stripped 6 bases from V and 1 base from J, with 9 bases between. The CDR3 runs 12 residues.

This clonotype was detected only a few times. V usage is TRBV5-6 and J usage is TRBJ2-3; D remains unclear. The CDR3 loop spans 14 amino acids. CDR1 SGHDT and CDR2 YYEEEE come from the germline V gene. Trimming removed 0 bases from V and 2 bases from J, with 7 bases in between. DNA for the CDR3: TGTGCCAGCAGCTTGGAGGGCACCACAGATACGCAGTATTTT. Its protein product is CASSLEGTTDTQYF.